This T cell receptor (beta chain) was sequenced for a study of blood T cell repertoires in COVID-19. Whole-study context: The origin of the acute and convalescent COVID-19 samples was the United States, Italy and Spain. PBMCs, B-cell-depleted T cells, or T cells provided the cDNA or gDNA that made up the material.

Trimming took off 0 bases at V and 0 bases at J, with 7 bases between the two ends. The CDR3 covers 15 residues. Germline loops: CDR1 LGHDT, CDR2 YNNKEL (reference sequence). Per the original methods: Amplifying reference gene primers gave estimates of nucleated cell counts. Sequencing used immunoSEQ multiplex PCR; TCRdb keeps in-frame clones, though not all of them. V and J calls and clone size are as listed in that table; D and trimming were resolved from the DNA. The sample records about 300,000 clones, about four fifths being singletons. V is TRBV3-1 (or the pseudogene TRBV3-2) and J is TRBJ2-3; unclear D gene. The sequence came from a woman in her forties or fifties with acute or convalescent COVID-19. What was sequenced was peripheral blood. CDR3 nucleotides: TGTGCCAGCAGCCAAGATATAGCCAGCACAGATACGCAGTATTTT. The encoded protein is CASSQDIASTDTQYF.